The subject of this entry is one TCR beta chain. Its antigen remains unknown. The sample originates from a study of cytomegalovirus exposure and HLA in healthy donors. Findings of the study overall: When presence/absence was analysed, sequencing depth was taken to be roughly uniform across donors. The classifier, whose performance was assessed in both the original and validation cohorts, reportedly diagnosed cytomegalovirus status with high specificity and sensitivity. Among TCR beta chains of equal frequency, HLA-associated ones were more clonally expanded in a later analysis.

The CDR3 is 13 amino acids. Germline V gives CDR1 MNHEY, CDR2 SVGAGI. The trim removed 5 bases at V and 8 bases at J, leaving 7 bases unmatched. The PCR was carried out with 60 Vbeta primers and 13 Jbeta primers. Here immunoSEQ multiplex PCR was the method, and the copy in TCRdb shows in-frame clones only, minus some. The sample comprises around 93,000 clones, 82% of which are singletons, and about 3.8% rests with the top ten. Material for sequencing was PBMCs. This receptor was identified in a man aged 50 to 60 in good health and CMV-seronegative. The chain combines TRBV6-5 with TRBJ1-2; TRBD1 aligns across 8 bases. The CDR3 spells CASSRQTGDGYTF. In DNA, the CDR3 is TGTGCCAGCAGTCGACAGACAGGGGACGGCTACACCTTC.